This T cell receptor beta chain was observed in a study of technical replicates of blood from a handful of donors. Clones were sequenced by immunoSEQ multiplex PCR, and TCRdb holds only the in-frame ones, with some missing. The repertoire holds around 67,000 clones, about 95% seen once, with 0.24% in the top ten. Germline loops: CDR1 GTSNPN, CDR2 SVGIG (reference sequence). Trimming removed 0 bases at V and 2 bases at J, with 16 bases between. This CDR3 contains 16 residues. The rearrangement uses TRBV30 and TRBJ2-5; D is perhaps TRBD2 (5 bases). The sample consisted of T cells isolated from PBMCs. The sequence came from a human donor in good health. CDR3 DNA sequence: TGTGCCTGGAGTGTGTGGGATCCTAGACTACAAGAGACCCAGTACTTC. Translated, it gives CAWSVWDPRLQETQYF.